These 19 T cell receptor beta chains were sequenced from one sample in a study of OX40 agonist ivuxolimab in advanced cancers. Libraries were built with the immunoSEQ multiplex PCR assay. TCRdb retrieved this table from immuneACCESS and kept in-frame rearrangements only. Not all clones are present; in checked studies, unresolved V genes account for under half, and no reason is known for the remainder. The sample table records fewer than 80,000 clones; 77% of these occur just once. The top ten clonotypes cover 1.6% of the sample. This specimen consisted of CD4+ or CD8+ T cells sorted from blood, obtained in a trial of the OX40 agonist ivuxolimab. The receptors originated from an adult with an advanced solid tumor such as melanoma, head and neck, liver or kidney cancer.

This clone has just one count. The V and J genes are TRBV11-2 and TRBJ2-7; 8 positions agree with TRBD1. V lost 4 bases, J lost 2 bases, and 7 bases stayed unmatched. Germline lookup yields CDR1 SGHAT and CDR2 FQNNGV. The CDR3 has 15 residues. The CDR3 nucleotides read TGTGCCAGCAGCTCCCCCGGACAGGGCGCCTACGAGCAGTACTTC. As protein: CASSSPGQGAYEQYF.

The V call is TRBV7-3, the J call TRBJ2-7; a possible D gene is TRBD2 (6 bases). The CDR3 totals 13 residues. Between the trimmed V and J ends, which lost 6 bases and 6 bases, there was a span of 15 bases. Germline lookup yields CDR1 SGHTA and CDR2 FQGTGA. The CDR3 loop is CASSSEGMVEQYF. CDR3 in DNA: TGTGCCAGCAGTTCGGAGGGTATGGTCGAGCAGTACTTC.

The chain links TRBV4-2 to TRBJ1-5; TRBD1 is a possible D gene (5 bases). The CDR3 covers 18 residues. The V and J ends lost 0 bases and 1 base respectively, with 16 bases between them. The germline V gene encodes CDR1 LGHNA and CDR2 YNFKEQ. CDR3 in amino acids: CASSQDLGWRGSNQPQHF. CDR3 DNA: TGTGCCAGCAGCCAAGATTTAGGGTGGCGGGGGAGCAATCAGCCCCAGCATTTT.

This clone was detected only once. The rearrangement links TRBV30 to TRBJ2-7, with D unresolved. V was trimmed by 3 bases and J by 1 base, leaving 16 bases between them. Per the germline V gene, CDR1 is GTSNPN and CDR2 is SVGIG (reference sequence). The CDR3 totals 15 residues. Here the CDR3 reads CAWSQSGFRSYEQYF. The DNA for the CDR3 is TGTGCCTGGAGCCAGTCCGGGTTTAGGTCCTACGAGCAGTACTTC.

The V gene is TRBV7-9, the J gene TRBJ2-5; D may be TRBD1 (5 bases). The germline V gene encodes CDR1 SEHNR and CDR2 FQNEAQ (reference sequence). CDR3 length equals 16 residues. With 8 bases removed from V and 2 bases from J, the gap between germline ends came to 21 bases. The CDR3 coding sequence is TGTGCCAGCCGTCCCCGGTCGTCTAAGGGGCAAGAGACCCAGTACTTC. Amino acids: CASRPRSSKGQETQYF. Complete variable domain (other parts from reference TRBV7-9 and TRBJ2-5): DTGVSQNPRHKITKRGQNVTFRCDPISEHNRLYWYRQTLGQGPEFLTYFQNEAQLEKSRLLSDRFSAERPKGSFSTLEIQRTEQGDSAMYLCASRPRSSKGQETQYFGPGTRLLVL.

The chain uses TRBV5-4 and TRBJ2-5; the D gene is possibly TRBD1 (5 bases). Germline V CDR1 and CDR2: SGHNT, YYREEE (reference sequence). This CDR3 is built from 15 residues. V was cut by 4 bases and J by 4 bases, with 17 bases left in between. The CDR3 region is CASSLKGRPPETQYF. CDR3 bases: TGTGCCAGCAGCCTGAAGGGGCGTCCACCAGAGACCCAGTACTTC.

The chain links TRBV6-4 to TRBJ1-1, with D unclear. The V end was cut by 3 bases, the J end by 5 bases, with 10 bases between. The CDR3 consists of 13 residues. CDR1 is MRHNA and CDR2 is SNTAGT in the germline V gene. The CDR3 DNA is TGTGCCAGCAGTGAGGGCATTGAGACTGAAGCTTTCTTT. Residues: CASSEGIETEAFF.

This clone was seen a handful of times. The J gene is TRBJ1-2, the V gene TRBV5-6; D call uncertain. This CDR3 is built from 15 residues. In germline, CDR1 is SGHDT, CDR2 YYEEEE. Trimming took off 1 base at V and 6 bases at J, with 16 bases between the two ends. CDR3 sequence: CASSLLGPDRDGYTF. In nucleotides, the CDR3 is TGTGCCAGCAGCTTGCTAGGACCGGATCGAGATGGCTACACCTTC.

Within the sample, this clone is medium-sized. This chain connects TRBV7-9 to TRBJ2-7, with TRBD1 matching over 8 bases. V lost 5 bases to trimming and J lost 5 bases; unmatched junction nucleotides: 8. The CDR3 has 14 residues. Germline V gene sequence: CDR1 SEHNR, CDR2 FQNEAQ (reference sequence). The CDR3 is CASSRDRIVHEQYF. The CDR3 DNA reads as TGTGCCAGCAGCCGGGACAGGATCGTCCACGAGCAGTACTTC.

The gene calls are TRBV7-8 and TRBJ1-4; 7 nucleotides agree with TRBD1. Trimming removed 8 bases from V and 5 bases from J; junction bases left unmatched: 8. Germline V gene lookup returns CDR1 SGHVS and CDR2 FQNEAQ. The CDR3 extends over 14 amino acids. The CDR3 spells CASGPTGNNEKLFF. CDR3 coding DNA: TGTGCCAGCGGACCGACAGGGAACAATGAAAAACTGTTTTTT.

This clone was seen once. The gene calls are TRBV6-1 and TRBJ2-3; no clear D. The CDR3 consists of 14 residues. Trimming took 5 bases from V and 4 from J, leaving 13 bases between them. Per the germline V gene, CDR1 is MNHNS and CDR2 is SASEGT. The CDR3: CASSLELSADTQYF. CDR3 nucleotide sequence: TGTGCCAGCAGTCTTGAACTTAGTGCAGATACGCAGTATTTT.

This CDR3 reads CASSLDPSNEQFF. In nucleotides, the CDR3 is TGTGCCAGCAGCCTCGACCCATCCAATGAGCAGTTCTTC. The V gene is TRBV7-3, the J gene TRBJ2-1, with D uncertain. The CDR3 is 13 amino acids. CDR1 is SGHTA, CDR2 FQGTGA, per germline. V lost 5 bases and J 6 bases, leaving 11 bases between the germline ends.

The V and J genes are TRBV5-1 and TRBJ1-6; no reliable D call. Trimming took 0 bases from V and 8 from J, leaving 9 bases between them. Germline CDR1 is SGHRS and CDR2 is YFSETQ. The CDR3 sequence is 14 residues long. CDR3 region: CASSLAGNHSPLHF. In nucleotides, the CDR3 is TGCGCCAGCAGCTTGGCCGGGAATCATTCACCCCTCCACTTT.

The CDR3 reads CASSLLDSRNTEAFF. In nucleotides, the CDR3 is TGTGCCAGCTCACTATTGGACAGCCGAAACACTGAAGCTTTCTTT. The chain is built from TRBV18 and TRBJ1-1, with TRBD1 as a possible D gene (6 bases). V was clipped by 4 bases and J by 2 bases, with 14 bases between them. The CDR3 totals 15 residues. Germline V gene lookup returns CDR1 KGHSH and CDR2 LQKENI.

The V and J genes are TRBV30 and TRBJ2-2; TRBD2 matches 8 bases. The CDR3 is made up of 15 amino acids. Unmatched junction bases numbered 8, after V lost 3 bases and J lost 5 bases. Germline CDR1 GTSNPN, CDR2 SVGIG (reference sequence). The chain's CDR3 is CAWSLSGGRTGELFF. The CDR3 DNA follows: TGTGCCTGGAGCCTCTCGGGAGGGCGGACCGGGGAGCTGTTTTTT.

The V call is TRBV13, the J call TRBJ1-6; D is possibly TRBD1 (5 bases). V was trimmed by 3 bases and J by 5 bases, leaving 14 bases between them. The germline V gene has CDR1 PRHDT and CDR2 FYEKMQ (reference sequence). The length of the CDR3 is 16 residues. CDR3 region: CASSFRDSGNNSPLHF. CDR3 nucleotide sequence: TGTGCCAGCAGCTTCAGGGATTCGGGCAATAATTCACCCCTCCACTTT. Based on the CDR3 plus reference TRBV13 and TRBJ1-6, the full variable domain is AAGVIQSPRHLIKEKRETATLKCYPIPRHDTVYWYQQGPGQDPQFLISFYEKMQSDKGSIPDRFSAQQFSDYHSELNMSSLELGDSALYFCASSFRDSGNNSPLHFGNGTRLTVT.

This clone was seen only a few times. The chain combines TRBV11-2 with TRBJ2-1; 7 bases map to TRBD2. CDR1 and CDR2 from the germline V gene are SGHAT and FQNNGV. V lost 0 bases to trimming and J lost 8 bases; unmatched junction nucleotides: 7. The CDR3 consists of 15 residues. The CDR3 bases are TGTGCCAGCAGCTTAGAGCAGCGGGGCGGTGATGAGCAGTTCTTC. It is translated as CASSLEQRGGDEQFF.

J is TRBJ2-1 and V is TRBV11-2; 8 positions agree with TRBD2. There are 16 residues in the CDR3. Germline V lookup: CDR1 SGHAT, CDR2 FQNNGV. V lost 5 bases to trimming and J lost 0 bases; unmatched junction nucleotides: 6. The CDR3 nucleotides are TGTGCCAGCAGCCCGAGACTAGCGAGCTCCTACAATGAGCAGTTCTTC. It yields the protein CASSPRLASSYNEQFF. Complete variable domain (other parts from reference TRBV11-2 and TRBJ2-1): EAGVAQSPRYKIIEKRQSVAFWCNPISGHATLYWYQQILGQGPKLLIQFQNNGVVDDSQLPKDRFSAERLKGVDSTLKIQPAKLEDSAVYLCASSPRLASSYNEQFFGPGTRLTVL.

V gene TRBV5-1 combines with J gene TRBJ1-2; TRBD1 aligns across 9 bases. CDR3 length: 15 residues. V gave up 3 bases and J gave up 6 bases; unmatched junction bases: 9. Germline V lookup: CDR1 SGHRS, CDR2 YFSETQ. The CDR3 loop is CASSSLRGQGDGYTF. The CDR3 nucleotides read TGCGCCAGCAGCTCCCTGCGGGGACAGGGTGATGGCTACACCTTC.